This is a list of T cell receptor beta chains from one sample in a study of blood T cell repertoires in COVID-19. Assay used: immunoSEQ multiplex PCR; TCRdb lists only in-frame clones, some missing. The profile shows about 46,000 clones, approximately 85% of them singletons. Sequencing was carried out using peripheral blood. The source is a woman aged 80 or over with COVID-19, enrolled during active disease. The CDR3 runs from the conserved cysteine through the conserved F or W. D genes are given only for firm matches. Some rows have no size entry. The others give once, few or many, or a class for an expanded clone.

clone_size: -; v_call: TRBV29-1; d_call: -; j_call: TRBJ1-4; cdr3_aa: CSVVGENEKLFF; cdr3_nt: TGCAGCGTTGTCGGAGAGAATGAAAAACTGTTTTTT
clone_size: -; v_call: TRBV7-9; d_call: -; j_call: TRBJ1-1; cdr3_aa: CASYMGHRNTEAFF; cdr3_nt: TGTGCCAGCTATATGGGACATAGGAACACTGAAGCTTTCTTT
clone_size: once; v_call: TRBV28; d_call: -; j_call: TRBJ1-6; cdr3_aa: CASWARRGDSPLHF; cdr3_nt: TGTGCCAGCTGGGCTCGGCGGGGGGATTCACCCCTCCACTTT
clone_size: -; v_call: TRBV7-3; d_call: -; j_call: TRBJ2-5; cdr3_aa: CASSGSRGETQYF; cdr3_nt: TGTGCCAGCAGCGGGTCTAGGGGGGAGACCCAGTACTTC
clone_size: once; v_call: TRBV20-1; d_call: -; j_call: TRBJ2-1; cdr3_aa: CSGRRRDEQFF; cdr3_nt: TGCAGTGGCCGGCGGAGGGATGAGCAGTTCTTC
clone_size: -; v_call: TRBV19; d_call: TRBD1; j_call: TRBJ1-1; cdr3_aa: CASKYRGWDTEAFF; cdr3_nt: TGTGCCAGTAAATACAGGGGCTGGGACACTGAAGCTTTCTTT
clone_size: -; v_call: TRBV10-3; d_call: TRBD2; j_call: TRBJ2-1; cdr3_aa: CALCGRPNYNEQFF; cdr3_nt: TGTGCCCTTTGCGGGAGGCCCAACTACAATGAGCAGTTCTTC
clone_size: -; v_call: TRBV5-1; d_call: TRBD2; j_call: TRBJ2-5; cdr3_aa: CASSLLAGHQETQYF; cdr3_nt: TGCGCCAGCAGCTTACTAGCGGGACACCAAGAGACCCAGTACTTC
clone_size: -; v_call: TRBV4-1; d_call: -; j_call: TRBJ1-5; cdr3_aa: CASSLDTSNQPQHF; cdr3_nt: TGCGCCAGCAGCCTCGACACCTCCAATCAGCCCCAGCATTTT
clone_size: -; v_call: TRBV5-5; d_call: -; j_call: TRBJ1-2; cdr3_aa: CASSLGVGANYGYTF; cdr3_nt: TGTGCCAGCAGCTTGGGGGTGGGAGCTAACTATGGCTACACCTTC
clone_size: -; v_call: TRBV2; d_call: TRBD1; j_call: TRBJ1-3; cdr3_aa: CASSWTGSGNTIYF; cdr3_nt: TGTGCCAGCAGCTGGACAGGGTCAGGCAACACCATATATTTT
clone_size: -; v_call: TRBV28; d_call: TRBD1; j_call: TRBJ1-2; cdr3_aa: CASGTVRGGYTF; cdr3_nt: TGTGCGAGCGGGACAGTTAGGGGAGGCTACACCTTC
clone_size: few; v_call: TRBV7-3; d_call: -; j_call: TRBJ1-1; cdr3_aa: CASSSTVNTEAFF; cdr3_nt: TGTGCCAGCAGCTCGACAGTGAACACTGAAGCTTTCTTT
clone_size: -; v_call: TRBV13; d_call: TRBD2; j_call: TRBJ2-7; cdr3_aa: CASSPWTSGSYYEQYF; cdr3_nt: TGTGCCAGCAGCCCGTGGACTAGCGGGAGCTACTACGAGCAGTACTTC
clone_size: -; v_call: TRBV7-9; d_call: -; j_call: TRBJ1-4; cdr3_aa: CASRPTWPTNEKLFF; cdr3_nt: TGTGCCAGCAGGCCGACTTGGCCAACTAATGAAAAACTGTTTTTT
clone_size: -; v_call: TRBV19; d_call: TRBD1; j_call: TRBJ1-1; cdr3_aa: CASSDRGRLKAFF; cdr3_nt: TGTGCCAGTAGTGACAGGGGGCGACTAAAAGCTTTCTTT
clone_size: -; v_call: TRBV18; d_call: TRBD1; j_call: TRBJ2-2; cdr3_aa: CASSPRQGTGELFF; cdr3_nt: TGTGCCAGCTCACCGCGACAGGGCACCGGGGAGCTGTTTTTT
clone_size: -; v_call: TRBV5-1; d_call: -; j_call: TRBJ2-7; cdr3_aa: CASSPGLAYEQYF; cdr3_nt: TGCGCCAGCAGCCCAGGGCTCGCCTACGAGCAGTACTTC
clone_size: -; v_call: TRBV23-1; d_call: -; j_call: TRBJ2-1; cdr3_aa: CASSPKGRQGGEQFF; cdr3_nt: TGCGCCAGCAGTCCCAAAGGGCGACAGGGAGGTGAGCAGTTCTTC
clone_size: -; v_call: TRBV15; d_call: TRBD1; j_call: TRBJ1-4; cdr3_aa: CATKARRQGEEKLFF; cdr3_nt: TGTGCCACTAAGGCACGGAGACAGGGTGAGGAAAAACTGTTTTTT
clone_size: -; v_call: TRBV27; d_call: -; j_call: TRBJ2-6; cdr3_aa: CASSSTTGSSSGANVLTF; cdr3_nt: TGTGCCAGCAGTTCGACGACAGGTTCATCCTCTGGGGCCAACGTCCTGACTTTC
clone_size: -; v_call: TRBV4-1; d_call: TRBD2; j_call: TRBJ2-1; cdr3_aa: CASSHPPGTSDYNEQFF; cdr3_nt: TGCGCCAGCAGCCATCCCCCCGGGACTAGCGACTACAATGAGCAGTTCTTC
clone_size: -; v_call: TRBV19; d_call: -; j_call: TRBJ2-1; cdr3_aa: CASSIDTSSYNEQFF; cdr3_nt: TGTGCCAGTAGTATAGATACTAGCTCCTACAATGAGCAGTTCTTC
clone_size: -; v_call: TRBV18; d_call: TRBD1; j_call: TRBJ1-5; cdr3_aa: CASSNGTVNQPQHF; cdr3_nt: TGTGCCAGCTCAAACGGGACAGTCAATCAGCCCCAGCATTTT
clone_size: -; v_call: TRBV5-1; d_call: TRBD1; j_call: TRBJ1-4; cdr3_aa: CASSPGTGELEKLFF; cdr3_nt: TGCGCCAGCAGCCCGGGGACAGGGGAACTTGAAAAACTGTTTTTT
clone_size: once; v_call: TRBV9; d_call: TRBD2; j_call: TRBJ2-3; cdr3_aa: CASSVWSSGTDTQYF; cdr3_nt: TGTGCCAGCAGCGTATGGAGTAGCGGGACAGATACGCAGTATTTT
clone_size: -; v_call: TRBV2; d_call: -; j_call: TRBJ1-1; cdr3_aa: CASRGQMNTEAFF; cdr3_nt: TGTGCCAGCAGGGGGCAAATGAACACTGAAGCTTTCTTT
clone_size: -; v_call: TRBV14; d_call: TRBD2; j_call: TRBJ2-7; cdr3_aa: CASSPLWSSGRSEQYF; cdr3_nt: TGTGCCAGCAGCCCCCTATGGTCTAGCGGGAGATCGGAGCAGTACTTC
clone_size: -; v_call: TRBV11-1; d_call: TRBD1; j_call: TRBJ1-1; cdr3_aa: CASSMTGRTEAFF; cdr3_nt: TGTGCCAGCAGCATGACAGGGAGAACTGAAGCTTTCTTT
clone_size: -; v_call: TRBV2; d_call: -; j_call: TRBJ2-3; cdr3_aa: CASMSVSTDTQYF; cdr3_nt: TGTGCCAGCATGTCAGTTAGCACAGATACGCAGTATTTT
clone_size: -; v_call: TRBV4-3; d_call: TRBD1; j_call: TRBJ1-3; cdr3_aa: CASSQVDRGNTIYF; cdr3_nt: TGCGCCAGCAGCCAAGTGGACAGGGGAAACACCATATATTTT
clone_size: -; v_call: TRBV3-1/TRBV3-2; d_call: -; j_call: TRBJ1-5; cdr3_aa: CASSQERGGQPQHF; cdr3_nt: TGTGCCAGCAGCCAAGAGAGGGGAGGGCAGCCCCAGCATTTT
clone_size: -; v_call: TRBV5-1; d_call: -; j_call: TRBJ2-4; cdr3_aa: CASSSTALAKNIQYF; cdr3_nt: TGCGCCAGCAGCTCTACAGCTCTAGCCAAAAACATTCAGTACTTC
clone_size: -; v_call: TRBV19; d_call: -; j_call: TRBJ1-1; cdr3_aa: CASSIDISGNTEAFF; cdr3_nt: TGTGCCAGTAGTATAGATATTTCGGGGAACACTGAAGCTTTCTTT
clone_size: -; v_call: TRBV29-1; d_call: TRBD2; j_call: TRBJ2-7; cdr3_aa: CSVVGGKNYEQYF; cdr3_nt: TGCAGCGTTGTGGGGGGGAAAAACTACGAGCAGTACTTC
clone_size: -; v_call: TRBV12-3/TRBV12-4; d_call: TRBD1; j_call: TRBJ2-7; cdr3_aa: CASTQGAGEQYF; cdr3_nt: TGTGCCAGCACCCAGGGGGCGGGGGAGCAGTACTTC
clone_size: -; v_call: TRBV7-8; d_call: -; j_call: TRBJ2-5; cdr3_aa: CASSLVASRGQETQYF; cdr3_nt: TGTGCCAGCAGCTTAGTCGCCTCGCGAGGCCAAGAGACCCAGTACTTC
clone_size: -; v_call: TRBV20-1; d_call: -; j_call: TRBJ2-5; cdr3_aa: CSASTSRAQETQYF; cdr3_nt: TGCAGTGCTAGTACGTCCAGGGCCCAAGAGACCCAGTACTTC
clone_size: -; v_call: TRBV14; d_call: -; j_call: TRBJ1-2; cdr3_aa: CASSHEGGYTF; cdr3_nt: TGTGCCAGCAGCCATGAGGGTGGCTACACCTTC
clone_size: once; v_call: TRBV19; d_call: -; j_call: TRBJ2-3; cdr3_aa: CASSIEGYTQYF; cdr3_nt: TGTGCCAGTAGTATCGAGGGTTATACGCAGTATTTT
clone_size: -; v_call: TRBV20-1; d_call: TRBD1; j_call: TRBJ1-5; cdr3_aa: CSASWGTGNQPQHF; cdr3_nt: TGCAGTGCTAGTTGGGGGACAGGCAATCAGCCCCAGCATTTT
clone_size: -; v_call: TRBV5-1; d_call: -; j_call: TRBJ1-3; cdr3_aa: CASSAGSGNTIYF; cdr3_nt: TGCGCCAGCAGTGCGGGCTCTGGAAACACCATATATTTT
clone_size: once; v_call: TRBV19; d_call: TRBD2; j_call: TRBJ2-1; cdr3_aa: CASTPGGTGSNEQFF; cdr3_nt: TGTGCCAGTACCCCGGGGGGGACCGGCTCCAATGAGCAGTTCTTC
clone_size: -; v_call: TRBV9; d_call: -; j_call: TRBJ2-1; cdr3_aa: CASSVQWGRNEQFF; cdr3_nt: TGTGCCAGCAGCGTACAGTGGGGCCGCAATGAGCAGTTCTTC
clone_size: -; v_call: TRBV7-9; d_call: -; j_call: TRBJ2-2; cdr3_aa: CASRGRGTNTGELFF; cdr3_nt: TGTGCCAGCAGGGGAAGGGGTACGAACACCGGGGAGCTGTTTTTT
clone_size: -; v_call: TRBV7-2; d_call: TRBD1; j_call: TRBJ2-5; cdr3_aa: CASSSGTGYETQYF; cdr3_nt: TGTGCCAGCAGCTCCGGGACAGGGTACGAGACCCAGTACTTC
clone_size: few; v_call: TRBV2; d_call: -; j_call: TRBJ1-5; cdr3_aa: CASSGGGNQPQHF; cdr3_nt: TGTGCCAGCAGTGGGGGGGGCAATCAGCCCCAGCATTTT
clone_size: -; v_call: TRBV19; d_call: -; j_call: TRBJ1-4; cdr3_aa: CASSRLTQTTNEKLFF; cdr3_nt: TGTGCCAGTTCCAGACTGACCCAGACAACTAATGAAAAACTGTTTTTT
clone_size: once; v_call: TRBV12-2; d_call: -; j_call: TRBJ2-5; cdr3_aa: CASRSLAGEEETQYF; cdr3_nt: TGTGCAAGTCGCTCTCTAGCGGGGGAGGAAGAGACCCAGTACTTC